The present TCR beta chain was sequenced within a study of blood T cell repertoires in COVID-19 (dated by TCRdb to between 2020 and 2021). The study in broad terms: Collaborator samples came from the United States, Italy and Spain and covered acute and convalescent phases of COVID-19. The prospective study material was composed of cDNA or gDNA derived from T cells, B-cell-depleted T cells, or PBMCs. Deeply sampled blood TCRbeta repertoires from subjects exposed to, actively infected with, or recovered from COVID-19 were included in the dataset. The repertoires were released in a freely available public database intended as a resource for research on the immune response to SARS-CoV-2. The samples were drawn from two sources: the first 160 participants of the ongoing ImmuneRACE study, and 1,200 or so subjects contributed by 6 global collaborators. Nearly every sample came with metadata listing a de-identified subject ID, COVID-19 status, age in years and sex. Where available, HLA class I and class II types were obtained from metadata supplied by the sample provider rather than from assay-based typing. What the research found in general, with its limitations: Clinical and demographic metadata were provided uncurated, with the amount varying by source and participant.

At the junction V is shortened by 9 bases and J by 4 bases, with 16 bases in between. The CDR3 holds 13 amino acids from the cysteine to the phenylalanine. The CDR3 DNA has 39 bases and is translated from base 1. Reading the germline V gene (reference sequence) gives CDR1 SGHKS and CDR2 YYEKEE. The immunoSEQ Assay, a bias-controlled multiplex PCR, was used to amplify TCRbeta CDR3 regions from genomic DNA. The paper's processing steps were these. The number of nucleated cells in each sample was estimated from the amplification of reference gene primers within the assay. To quantify the absolute abundance of each unique TCRbeta CDR3 rearrangement, sequence reads were collapsed and filtered. For each sample, productive Simpson clonality was calculated as the square root of Simpson's diversity index across productive rearrangements. What TCRdb holds here is the immuneACCESS table cut down to in-frame rearrangements. Part of the clones is not present; checked against another copy, under half of the missing clones reflect an unresolved V gene, and the others are unexplained. V and J calls and clone size follow that table, whereas D and trimming were derived from the DNA. The sample table records about 360,000 clones; more than 85% of these occur just once. The ten most abundant clones make up about 3% of the sample.

The collaborating institutions used their own protocols to collect whole blood in K2EDTA tubes. Collaborator samples were shipped for TCRbeta analysis as frozen whole blood, isolated PBMCs, or DNA extracted from either sample type. Notes on this clone: Its antigen is currently not known. Base quality data are lacking; no much larger clone is found one base away.

The rearrangement combines TRBV5-5 with TRBJ1-1; TRBD1 is possibly the D segment (6 matching bases). The specimen sequenced was peripheral blood. This TCR derives from a human donor in a cohort sampled during active COVID-19. CDR3 protein: CATQGLFGTEAFF. At the DNA level, the sequence is TGTGCCACTCAGGGGCTCTTTGGCACTGAAGCTTTCTTT.